This T cell receptor beta chain originates from a study of regulatory T cells in long-lasting Graves disease. This clonotype was seen more than once but under ten times. Time point reported: newly diagnosed GD, antithyroid drugs for less than 3 months. The TCR library was prepared using RNA isolated from PBMCs. Germline CDR1 and CDR2: SEHNR and FQNEAQ (reference sequence). The V end was cut by 2 bases, the J end by 9 bases, with 15 bases between. The CDR3 is 14 amino acids. Libraries of TCR beta came from iRepertoire HTBI primers plus Arm-PCR of CDR3 regions. From the multiplex PCR reads, TCRdb called clonotypes with MiXCR, one entry per CDR3 protein. Of 550,000 to 650,000 distinct CDR3 sequences listed, approximately 16% were seen once; the top ten hold about 12%. These data are also associated with another study on T cells in Graves' hyperthyroidism and ophthalmopathy. In that study: The TCR CDR3 was amplified in a first-round RT-PCR using the HTBI primer set.

The rearrangement joins TRBV7-9 to TRBJ2-3; D is possibly TRBD1 (6 bases). Sequences were derived from peripheral blood mononuclear cells (PBMCs), sampled at new diagnosis, from a patient treated with antithyroid drugs. The TCR comes from a man in his late teens or twenties with Graves disease. The CDR3 DNA reads as TGTGCCAGCAGCTTACCCATCAGGGGCAACACGCAGTATTTT. As protein: CASSLPIRGNTQYF.